This T cell receptor beta chain comes out of a study of T cells in Graves' hyperthyroidism and ophthalmopathy. RNA transcripts served as the template for amplifying TCR beta CDR3 regions. The HTBI primer set was used in a first-round RT-PCR of the TCR CDR3. TCRdb itself ran the multiplex PCR reads through MiXCR, one entry per CDR3 protein. Found here are 800,000 or so distinct CDR3 sequences, over 35% of them singletons; the top ten hold 7.5% to 9.5%. Investigators excluded patients with uncontrolled infection, other autoimmune disease, pregnancy or lactation. Regarding the study as a whole: Stable hyperthyroidism was separated from ophthalmopathy by a model based on 13 V-J features. Blood samples included most of the expanded thyroid clonotypes exceeding 0.001.

This clonotype came up many times. Its antigen is as yet unknown. The germline gives CDR1 DFQATT, CDR2 SNEGSKA (reference sequence). Trimming took off 3 bases at V and 6 bases at J, with 9 bases between the two ends. This CDR3 has 11 residues. The sample taken for sequencing was blood. The chain links TRBV20-1 to TRBJ2-7, with unresolved D. The source is a man between 18 and 35 years old with Graves' hyperthyroidism. This CDR3 reads CSASAQREQYF. DNA for the CDR3: TGCAGTGCTAGCGCCCAGCGCGAGCAGTACTTC.